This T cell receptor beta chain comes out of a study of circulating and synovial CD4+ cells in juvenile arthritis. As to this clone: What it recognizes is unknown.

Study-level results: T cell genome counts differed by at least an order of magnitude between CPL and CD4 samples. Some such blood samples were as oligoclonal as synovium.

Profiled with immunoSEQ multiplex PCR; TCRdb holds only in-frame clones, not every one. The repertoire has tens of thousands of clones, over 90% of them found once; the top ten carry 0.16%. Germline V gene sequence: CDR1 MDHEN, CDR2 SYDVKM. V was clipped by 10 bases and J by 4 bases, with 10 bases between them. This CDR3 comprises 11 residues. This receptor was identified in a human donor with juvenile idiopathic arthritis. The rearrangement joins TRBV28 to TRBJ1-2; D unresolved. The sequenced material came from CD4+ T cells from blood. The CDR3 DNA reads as TGTGCCATCTCGACAAGCTATGGCTACACCTTC. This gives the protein CAISTSYGYTF.